A single sample gave rise to the 19 T cell receptor beta chains below, sequenced in a study of blood T cells in healthy people across ages. The use of a sample-barcoded 5' primer and a J-beta primer mix characterized a second PCR of roughly 7 to 12 cycles. TCRdb processed the 5' RACE reads anew with MiXCR; each CDR3 protein has one entry. The table records approximately 800,000 distinct CDR3 sequences, around 50% of them present only once. The specimen was blood. Receptor source: a man older than 75 in good health.

In its sample, this clonotype was seen a few times. The V call is TRBV20-1, the J call TRBJ2-5; D not certain. The CDR3 loop spans 11 amino acids. Trimming pared 7 bases from V and 5 bases from J, leaving 11 bases between. The germline gives CDR1 DFQATT, CDR2 SNEGSKA (reference sequence). CDR3 sequence reads: CSEFLGETQYF. CDR3 DNA: TGCAGTGAGTTCCTGGGGGAGACCCAGTACTTC.

For the CDR3, the DNA is TGTGCCACCAGCCACCCTTCCGGGCCCAATGGTAATGAGCAGTTCTTC. Amino acid sequence: CATSHPSGPNGNEQFF. V gene TRBV15 combines with J gene TRBJ2-1; D is unresolved. V was shortened by 5 bases and J by 7 bases, with 21 bases between the two germline ends. The CDR3 spans 16 residues. CDR1 and CDR2 from the germline V gene are LNHNV and YYDKDF (reference sequence).

This chain joins TRBV7-7 and TRBJ2-1; D is unclear. The germline V gene has CDR1 SSHAT and CDR2 FNYEAQ (reference sequence). The CDR3 extends over 16 amino acids. V was clipped by 1 base and J by 7 bases, with 17 bases between them. As DNA, the CDR3 is TGTGCCAGCAGCTTAGGTCGGCTAGTAAAGATGAATGAGCAGTTCTTC. This translates into CASSLGRLVKMNEQFF.

The chain couples TRBV20-1 to TRBJ2-1, with 12 bases lining up with TRBD2. V was clipped by 3 bases and J by 8 bases; unmatched bases: 8. CDR3 length: 15 residues. Per germline, CDR1 DFQATT and CDR2 SNEGSKA (reference sequence). This CDR3 is CSARDWASGRDEQFF. As DNA, the CDR3 is TGCAGTGCTAGGGATTGGGCTAGCGGGAGGGATGAGCAGTTCTTC.

This clonotype was detected a few times. The chain has TRBV27 and TRBJ2-1, with TRBD2 matching 7 bases. Germline V gene sequence: CDR1 MNHEY, CDR2 SMNVEV (reference sequence). This CDR3 spans 16 amino acids. The junction had 14 bases not matched to a gene; V was cut back by 5 bases and J by 7 bases. The CDR3 is CASSTRRAGVRNEQFF. Written as DNA, the CDR3 is TGTGCCAGCAGTACCCGGAGGGCGGGAGTACGGAATGAGCAGTTCTTC.

This clonotype was counted only a few times. V usage is TRBV11-2 and J usage is TRBJ2-3, with 7 bases lining up with TRBD2. The CDR3 is 14 residues long. Germline CDR1 reads SGHAT; CDR2 reads FQNNGV. The trim removed 8 bases at V and 0 bases at J, leaving 5 bases unmatched. CDR3 residues: CASGGGISTDTQYF. In nucleotides, the CDR3 is TGTGCCAGCGGGGGGGGGATAAGCACAGATACGCAGTATTTT.

The chain has TRBV28 and TRBJ1-6, with 8 nucleotides matching TRBD1. The ends lost 2 bases at V and 9 bases at J; junction bases unmatched: 6. Germline-derived CDR1 and CDR2 are MDHEN and SYDVKM. The CDR3 spans 15 residues. This CDR3 reads CASSLPETGVSPLHF. CDR3 nucleotide sequence: TGTGCCAGCAGTTTACCCGAGACAGGGGTTTCACCCCTCCACTTT.

The chain links TRBV5-1 to TRBJ2-5; D call uncertain. The V gene's germline CDR1 is SGHRS and CDR2 YFSETQ. V was cut by 0 bases and J by 7 bases, with 16 bases left in between. The CDR3 loop spans 15 amino acids. The CDR3 is CASSLGGDPGGTQYF. In DNA, the CDR3 is TGCGCCAGCAGCTTGGGAGGAGACCCTGGCGGGACCCAGTACTTC.

V is TRBV7-2 and J is TRBJ2-7; D possibly uses TRBD1 or TRBD2 (5 bases each). Germline V lookup: CDR1 SGHTA, CDR2 FQGNSA. The V end lost 4 bases, the J end lost 7 bases, and 17 bases lay between the germline ends. This CDR3 is 14 amino acids long. The CDR3 region is CASSSQPGPAEQYF. The CDR3 DNA sequence: TGTGCCAGCAGCTCGCAACCGGGACCAGCAGAGCAGTACTTC.

The chain carries TRBV7-2 and TRBJ2-7; maybe TRBD1 (6 bases). V was shortened by 0 bases and J by 4 bases, with 10 bases between the two germline ends. CDR3 size: 14 residues. Per the germline V gene, CDR1 is SGHTA and CDR2 is FQGNSA. CDR3: CASSLAAGEYEQYF. The CDR3 DNA follows: TGTGCCAGCAGCTTAGCCGCAGGGGAATACGAGCAGTACTTC.

This sequence joins TRBV29-1 and TRBJ1-2, with 9 bases matching TRBD1. J gave up 6 bases and V 7 bases, and 6 bases lay outside the gene matches. CDR3 length equals 12 residues. Per the germline V gene, CDR1 is SQVTM and CDR2 is ANQGSEA. The CDR3 DNA reads TGCAGCGCCCAAGGGACAGGGCATGGCTACACCTTC. This gives the protein CSAQGTGHGYTF.

V is TRBV27 and J is TRBJ2-7; D gene unclear. Trimming left V 4 bases short and J 3 bases short, with 13 bases between. This CDR3 spans 14 amino acids. CDR1 is MNHEY, CDR2 SMNVEV, per germline (reference sequence). The CDR3 sequence: CASSSHGEGYEQYF. The DNA for the CDR3 is TGTGCCAGCAGTTCGCACGGAGAAGGCTACGAGCAGTACTTC.

V is TRBV7-2 and J is TRBJ2-3, with 13 bases matching TRBD2. The CDR3 has 15 amino acids. Germline CDR1 SGHTA, CDR2 FQGNSA. The junction had 4 bases not matched to a gene; V was cut back by 5 bases and J by 5 bases. This CDR3 is CASSPGLAGLDTQYF. CDR3 nucleotides: TGTGCCAGCAGCCCGGGACTAGCGGGACTAGATACGCAGTATTTT.

This clonotype was counted many times. An end of the junction does not agree with germline; a read error may underlie this. The V and J genes are TRBV5-1 and TRBJ2-7, with TRBD1 matching over 8 bases. The germline CDR1 and CDR2 sequences are SGHRS and YFSETQ. This CDR3 spans 14 amino acids. The CDR3 loop reads CASSLEQGAYEQYF. The CDR3 bases are TGTGCCAGCAGCTTAGAACAGGGGGCCTACGAGCAGTACTTC.

This clonotype was seen more than once but under ten times. The V call is TRBV20-1, the J call TRBJ2-3, with TRBD2 identical over 14 bases. Trimming cost V 5 bases and J 1 base; bases outside gene matches: 14. The germline V gene has CDR1 DFQATT and CDR2 SNEGSKA (reference sequence). The CDR3 loop spans 19 amino acids. CDR3 sequence reads: CSALTGLAGDLLGTDTQYF. CDR3 nucleotides: TGCAGTGCTCTCACGGGACTAGCGGGAGACCTGCTGGGCACAGATACGCAGTATTTT.

This chain connects TRBV30 to TRBJ2-1; 7 bases line up with TRBD2. V gave up 4 bases and J gave up 2 bases; unmatched junction bases: 5. From germline, CDR1 is GTSNPN and CDR2 SVGIG (reference sequence). The CDR3 runs 14 residues. The CDR3 coding sequence is TGTGCCTGGAATAGCGGGTCCACCTACAATGAGCAGTTCTTC. Translation gives CAWNSGSTYNEQFF.

V is TRBV12-3 or TRBV12-4 and J is TRBJ1-4; 8 bases align to TRBD1. This CDR3 has 14 amino acids. Losses at the gene ends were 7 bases for V and 4 bases for J; bases not matched to a gene: 5. CDR3 sequence reads: CASTPTGVNEKLFF. In nucleotides, the CDR3 is TGTGCCAGCACCCCGACAGGGGTTAATGAAAAACTGTTTTTT.

V and J are TRBV27 and TRBJ2-7; tentative D call: TRBD1 (5 bases). The V and J ends lost 0 bases and 6 bases respectively, with 18 bases between them. The CDR3 contains 16 residues. The V gene's germline CDR1 is MNHEY and CDR2 SMNVEV (reference sequence). In DNA form, the CDR3 reads TGTGCCAGCAGTTTATCCGTAGGGGTGGTATCGGTCGAGCAGTACTTC. The encoded protein is CASSLSVGVVSVEQYF.

This clonotype was observed once. The chain links TRBV28 to TRBJ1-1; D not resolved. V gave up 3 bases and J gave up 1 base, with 9 bases separating them. Germline CDR1 reads MDHEN; CDR2 reads SYDVKM. The CDR3 loop spans 14 amino acids. The CDR3 protein is CASSFFAGNTEAFF. DNA for the CDR3: TGTGCCAGCAGTTTTTTCGCGGGGAACACTGAAGCTTTCTTT.